Sequencing of this T cell receptor beta chain was carried out in a study of blood T cell repertoires in COVID-19. In the study overall: There were acute and convalescent COVID-19 samples, and they came from the United States, Italy and Spain. T cells, B-cell-depleted T cells, or PBMCs supplied cDNA or gDNA.

Clones were sequenced by immunoSEQ multiplex PCR, and TCRdb holds only the in-frame ones, with some missing. The table lists approximately 210,000 clones, 70% to 90% of them singletons. CDR3 length: 14 amino acids. Germline CDR1 reads SQVTM; CDR2 reads ANQGSEA. V shed 6 bases, J shed 3 bases, and the junction held 7 bases outside the gene matches. This chain connects TRBV29-1 to TRBJ2-7, with 11 bases that match TRBD2. The source is a woman aged 50 to 60 with active or convalescent COVID-19. The sequenced material came from peripheral blood. The CDR3: CSVLGLAGHYEQYF. CDR3 DNA sequence: TGCAGCGTACTCGGACTAGCGGGCCACTACGAGCAGTACTTC.